This entry features one T cell receptor beta chain sequence. The source of the sample is a study of early T cells in non-severe SARS-CoV-2 infection. Overall study context: RNA in bulk from unsorted whole blood was sequenced, and chains were unpaired.

The TCR library protocol attached unique molecular identifiers to the individual cDNA molecules. TCRdb fed the 5' RACE reads into MiXCR, producing one record per CDR3 protein. This table holds tens of thousands of distinct CDR3 sequences, almost 7.5% found once. With 10 bases removed from V and 3 bases from J, the gap between germline ends came to 18 bases. The CDR3 totals 15 residues. V gene TRBV12-3 or TRBV12-4 combines with J gene TRBJ2-2; a possible D gene is TRBD1 (6 bases). This TCR came from an adult who was a healthcare worker with PCR-confirmed SARS-CoV-2 infection or an uninfected control (not recorded which). What was sequenced was whole blood. CDR3 sequence: CAIHNPGVHTGELFF. CDR3 DNA: TGTGCCATTCACAACCCAGGGGTTCACACCGGGGAGCTGTTTTTT.